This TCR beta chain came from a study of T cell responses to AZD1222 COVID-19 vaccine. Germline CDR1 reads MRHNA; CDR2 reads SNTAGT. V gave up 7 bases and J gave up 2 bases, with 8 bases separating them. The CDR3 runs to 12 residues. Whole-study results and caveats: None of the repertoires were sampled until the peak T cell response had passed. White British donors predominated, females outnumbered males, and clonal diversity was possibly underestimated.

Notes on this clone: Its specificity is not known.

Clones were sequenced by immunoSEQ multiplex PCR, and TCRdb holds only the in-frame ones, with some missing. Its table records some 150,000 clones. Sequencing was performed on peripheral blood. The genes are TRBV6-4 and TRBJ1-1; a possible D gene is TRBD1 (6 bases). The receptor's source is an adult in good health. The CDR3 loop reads CASKQGNTEAFF. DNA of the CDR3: TGTGCCAGCAAACAGGGAAACACTGAAGCTTTCTTT.